A selection of T cell receptor beta chains follows, all from one sample in a study of T cells in Graves' hyperthyroidism and ophthalmopathy. From the multiplex PCR reads, TCRdb called clonotypes with MiXCR, one entry per CDR3 protein. The table shows about 460,000 distinct CDR3 sequences, with approximately 22% occurring only once. The material sequenced was blood. The receptors shown here come from a woman in her sixties or seventies with Graves' ophthalmopathy. The CDR3 runs from the conserved cysteine through the conserved F or W. Each record gives: J gene, CDR3 length, V gene, D gene, clone size, CDR3 protein, CDR3 DNA. D genes are given only for firm matches. Clone size is not always given. Where it is, it says once, few, many or a class for expanded clones.

TRBJ1-1	14	TRBV30	-	-	CAWSVRLGDTEAFF	TGTGCCTGGAGTGTTAGGTTGGGGGACACTGAAGCTTTCTTT
TRBJ2-7	17	TRBV3-1	TRBD2	few	CASSRTSGRALQYEQYF	TGTGCCAGCAGCAGGACTAGCGGGAGGGCCTTGCAATACGAGCAGTACTTC
TRBJ2-5	15	TRBV10-1	-	-	CASSESQGLRETQYF	TGCGCCAGCAGTGAGTCTCAGGGATTAAGAGAGACCCAGTACTTC
TRBJ1-5	13	TRBV7-2	-	-	CASASQSNQPQHF	TGTGCCAGCGCCTCACAGAGCAATCAGCCCCAGCATTTT
TRBJ1-1	13	TRBV3-1	-	-	CASSSKGKTEAFF	TGTGCCAGCAGCTCAAAGGGGAAAACTGAAGCTTTCTTT
TRBJ2-1	12	TRBV12-3/TRBV12-4	TRBD1	-	CASSKTGLEQFF	TGTGCCAGCAGTAAGACAGGGCTCGAGCAGTTCTTC
TRBJ2-5	15	TRBV6-1	TRBD1	-	CASTRTGGFKETQYF	TGTGCCAGCACACGGACAGGGGGCTTTAAGGAGACCCAGTACTTC
TRBJ2-2	15	TRBV9	-	few	CASSVGQPNTGELFF	TGTGCCAGCAGCGTAGGGCAGCCGAACACCGGGGAGCTGTTTTTT
TRBJ1-1	15	TRBV11-3	-	few	CASSSGTARNTEAFF	TGTGCCAGCAGCTCCGGTACAGCAAGAAACACTGAAGCTTTCTTT
TRBJ1-1	16	TRBV6-5	-	many	CASSYSSGRPNTEAFF	TGTGCCAGCAGTTACTCCTCAGGGAGGCCGAACACTGAAGCTTTCTTT
TRBJ2-5	14	TRBV7-9	TRBD2	-	CASNPTAGGKTQYF	TGTGCCAGCAATCCTACAGCGGGAGGAAAGACCCAGTACTTC
TRBJ2-3	16	TRBV5-1	TRBD2	few	CASSLEAGASTDTQYF	TGCGCCAGCAGCCTGGAAGCGGGAGCGTCCACAGATACGCAGTATTTT
TRBJ2-5	14	TRBV27	-	many	CASSLLSTGETQYF	TGTGCCAGCAGTTTACTATCGACGGGAGAGACCCAGTACTTC
TRBJ1-5	16	TRBV6-2/TRBV6-3	-	few	CASSYSAGASNQPQHF	TGTGCCAGCAGTTACTCCGCAGGGGCCAGCAATCAGCCCCAGCATTTT
TRBJ1-5	15	TRBV6-2/TRBV6-3	TRBD1	-	CASTPGTGSNQPQHF	TGTGCCAGCACCCCTGGGACAGGGAGCAATCAGCCCCAGCATTTT
TRBJ2-1	16	TRBV4-1	TRBD2	-	CASSQDRAGGYNEQFF	TGCGCCAGCAGCCAAGATAGAGCGGGGGGTTACAATGAGCAGTTCTTC
TRBJ2-7	15	TRBV27	-	few	CASSLNGESAYEQYF	TGTGCCAGCAGTTTAAATGGGGAGTCAGCCTACGAGCAGTACTTC
TRBJ2-7	14	TRBV24-1	TRBD1	few	CATSPTGGFYEQYF	TGTGCCACCAGTCCGACAGGGGGCTTCTACGAGCAGTACTTC
TRBJ2-1	14	TRBV20-1	TRBD2	few	CSARTAGVLHEQFF	TGCAGTGCTAGAACAGCGGGAGTTCTCCATGAGCAGTTCTTC
TRBJ2-1	16	TRBV19	TRBD2	-	CASMRLAGGPGYEQFF	TGTGCCAGTATGAGACTAGCGGGAGGGCCTGGGTATGAGCAGTTCTTC
TRBJ2-7	16	TRBV6-1	TRBD2	few	CASSEEVAGGGYEQYF	TGTGCCAGCAGTGAAGAGGTAGCGGGAGGGGGCTACGAGCAGTACTTC
TRBJ2-3	16	TRBV7-2	-	-	CASSLVGGTSTDTQYF	TGTGCCAGCAGCTTGGTCGGCGGGACTAGCACAGATACGCAGTATTTT
TRBJ2-2	15	TRBV11-2	-	-	CAGSLTDSNTGELFF	TGTGCCGGCAGCCTAACGGACAGCAACACCGGGGAGCTGTTTTTT
TRBJ1-2	14	TRBV7-6	-	few	CASSLFFSGEGYTF	TGTGCCAGCAGCTTATTTTTCTCAGGGGAAGGCTACACCTTC
TRBJ2-1	12	TRBV2	-	many	CASSGFYNEQFF	TGTGCCAGCAGTGGCTTCTACAATGAGCAGTTCTTC
TRBJ1-1	13	TRBV6-1	TRBD1	few	CASRRTGQTEAFF	TGTGCCAGCAGACGGACAGGGCAGACTGAAGCTTTCTTT
TRBJ2-7	15	TRBV28	TRBD2	-	CAIHTGGAGSYEQYF	TGTGCCATCCACACCGGGGGGGCCGGGTCCTACGAGCAGTACTTC
TRBJ2-7	15	TRBV28	-	many	CASSLGDMLAYEQYF	TGTGCCAGCAGTTTGGGGGACATGTTGGCCTACGAGCAGTACTTC
TRBJ2-5	14	TRBV5-4	TRBD1	-	CASSDPRQGETQYF	TGTGCCAGCAGCGATCCTCGACAGGGTGAGACCCAGTACTTC
TRBJ2-2	14	TRBV7-8	-	-	CASSQRQGAGELFF	TGTGCCAGCAGCCAGCGTCAGGGTGCAGGGGAGCTGTTTTTT
TRBJ1-1	14	TRBV5-1	-	-	CASSLYPENTEAFF	TGCGCCAGCAGCTTGTATCCAGAGAACACTGAAGCTTTCTTT
TRBJ2-7	15	TRBV10-3	TRBD2	-	CAIGTLAGSQYEQYF	TGTGCCATCGGTACTCTAGCGGGATCCCAGTACGAGCAGTACTTC
TRBJ2-2	15	TRBV9	-	-	CASSVGPGSTGELFF	TGTGCCAGCAGCGTAGGTCCCGGGTCCACCGGGGAGCTGTTTTTT
TRBJ2-5	14	TRBV5-1	-	once	CASSEAPGSETQYF	TGCGCCAGCAGCGAGGCCCCCGGGTCAGAGACCCAGTACTTC
TRBJ2-1	17	TRBV27	TRBD2	-	CTSSPRTSGHSYNEQFF	TGTACCAGCAGTCCCCGGACTAGCGGTCACTCCTACAATGAGCAGTTCTTC
TRBJ1-5	13	TRBV10-3	-	-	CAVSDEGSQPQHF	TGTGCCGTCAGTGACGAGGGAAGTCAGCCCCAGCATTTT
TRBJ2-5	19	TRBV5-1	TRBD2	-	CASSLRQPGLAGELETQYF	TGCGCCAGCAGCTTGCGGCAACCGGGACTAGCGGGAGAGTTAGAGACCCAGTACTTC
TRBJ2-5	14	TRBV10-3	TRBD1	many	CAISVGQGQETQYF	TGTGCCATCAGTGTGGGACAGGGCCAAGAGACCCAGTACTTC
TRBJ2-5	14	TRBV4-1	-	-	CASSQGGGEETQYF	TGCGCCAGCAGCCAAGGAGGGGGAGAAGAGACCCAGTACTTC
TRBJ1-2	14	TRBV7-8	TRBD1	few	CASSSDRGRYGYTF	TGTGCCAGCAGCTCGGACAGGGGGCGTTATGGCTACACCTTC
TRBJ2-2	18	TRBV11-2	-	few	CASSLVPGGTANTGELFF	TGTGCCAGCAGCTTAGTCCCTGGGGGGACTGCAAACACCGGGGAGCTGTTTTTT
TRBJ1-1	14	TRBV9	-	-	CASSRRERNTEAFF	TGTGCCAGCAGCCGCCGTGAAAGGAACACTGAAGCTTTCTTT
TRBJ1-1	14	TRBV20-1	-	few	CSARGGSTSTEAFF	TGCAGTGCTAGAGGGGGTAGTACTTCAACTGAAGCTTTCTTT